This TCR beta chain was retrieved from a study of beta chain features in type 1 diabetes. Study-level results: Among all four CD4+ subsets, Type 1 diabetes patients had TCRB CDR3s that were moderately but significantly shorter.

CDR3 length: 11 amino acids. Germline CDR1 reads DFQATT; CDR2 reads SNEGSKA (reference sequence). Reverse transcription of all isolated RNA meant that expressed TCRB transcripts were sequenced. Sequenced by immunoSEQ multiplex PCR; TCRdb stores in-frame clones only, minus some. The sample has a few hundred thousand clones, about 25% seen once. This clone was seen more than once but under ten times. The target antigen is unknown. Sequencing was performed on central memory CD4+ T cells from blood. This clonotype was sampled from a man in his thirties or forties in good health. The chain links TRBV20-1 to TRBJ2-5; D is undetermined. The end of the DNA fits TRBJ2-7 better, so the J call may be wrong. CDR3 sequence: CSAREGYEQYF. CDR3 bases: TGCAGTGCTAGAGAAGGATACGAGCAGTACTTC.